A selection of T cell receptor beta chains follows, all from one sample in a study of naive and memory T cell subsets. TCRdb analysed the UMI-ligation and nested PCR reads with MiXCR anew, one entry per CDR3 protein. The sample records about 90,000 distinct CDR3 sequences, approximately 11% being singletons. Sample: naive CD4+ T cells from blood. These receptors originate from a human donor in good health. CDR3s include the opening cysteine and the closing phenylalanine or tryptophan. A D gene is named only where the DNA matches it firmly. Expanded clones get a size class; other rows say once, few or many, or leave the size out.

CDR3 DNA	CDR3 protein	V gene	J gene	clone size	D gene
TGTGCCAGCAGCGTTCAAACGGATACGCAGTATTTT	CASSVQTDTQYF	TRBV7-2	TRBJ2-3	NA	NA
TGTGCCAGCAGCTTAGCGGGACGGGAGACCCAGTACTTC	CASSLAGRETQYF	TRBV11-2	TRBJ2-5	few	NA
TGTGCCAGCAGCACCAACAGACCGTCCCAATTCTACGAGCAGTACTTC	CASSTNRPSQFYEQYF	TRBV6-2/TRBV6-3	TRBJ2-7	NA	NA
TGTGCCATCAGCGAGACAGGACCTATTCGCACAGATACGCAGTATTTT	CAISETGPIRTDTQYF	TRBV10-3	TRBJ2-3	few	NA
TGCAGCGTCAAACAGGAGACAGATACGCAGTATTTT	CSVKQETDTQYF	TRBV29-1	TRBJ2-3	few	NA
TGTGCCAGCAGTTTTTTCAGGGGGGATTCACCCCTCCACTTT	CASSFFRGDSPLHF	TRBV12-3/TRBV12-4	TRBJ1-6	many	TRBD1
TGTGCCAGCAGCTTGGGAGTGGGGGAGCTGTTTTTT	CASSLGVGELFF	TRBV5-5	TRBJ2-2	many	NA
TGTGCCAGCAGCCACCGGGACACGATAACCGGGGAGCTGTTTTTT	CASSHRDTITGELFF	TRBV14	TRBJ2-2	NA	NA
TGCAGCGTGCGGACAGCTAACTATGGCTACACCTTC	CSVRTANYGYTF	TRBV29-1	TRBJ1-2	few	NA
TGTGCAACCGGACAGATTTCCTACGAGCAGTACTTC	CATGQISYEQYF	TRBV30	TRBJ2-7	NA	NA
TGTGCCAGCAGCTTAGTGGTGTCCGGGGAGCTGTTTTTT	CASSLVVSGELFF	TRBV7-6	TRBJ2-2	few	NA
TGTGCCAGCAGTGAGAAGCTGGGAGGCTACGAGCAGTACTTC	CASSEKLGGYEQYF	TRBV6-1	TRBJ2-7	few	NA
TGTGCCATCAGTGAGCCCTCACAGGCCTACGAGCAGTACTTC	CAISEPSQAYEQYF	TRBV10-3	TRBJ2-7	NA	NA
TGTGCCAGCAGTTTCTCCATGAGAGAGACCCAGTACTTC	CASSFSMRETQYF	TRBV12-3/TRBV12-4	TRBJ2-5	few	NA
TGTGCCAGCAGCTTAAGCTCACTAGCGGGAGACGAGCAGTTCTTC	CASSLSSLAGDEQFF	TRBV7-3	TRBJ2-1	NA	TRBD2
TGCAGCGTTGAGCCGGGGAACGGGGCCAACGTCCTGACTTTC	CSVEPGNGANVLTF	TRBV29-1	TRBJ2-6	few	NA
TGCAGCGTTGAAGATCAGGGCTATGGCTACACCTTC	CSVEDQGYGYTF	TRBV29-1	TRBJ1-2	NA	NA
TGTGCCAGCATCGGGGGTGACACCGGGGAGCTGTTTTTT	CASIGGDTGELFF	TRBV6-2/TRBV6-3	TRBJ2-2	NA	NA
TGTGCCAGCAGTCTGACAGCCGGGACTACCACGTTTGAGCAGTTCTTC	CASSLTAGTTTFEQFF	TRBV27	TRBJ2-1	NA	TRBD2
TGTGCCAGCAGCTTATGGACAGGATCATACAATGAGCAGTTCTTC	CASSLWTGSYNEQFF	TRBV7-2	TRBJ2-1	few	TRBD1
TGTGCCAGCAGTCGATCGGACCTCATCGATACGCAGTATTTT	CASSRSDLIDTQYF	TRBV2	TRBJ2-3	few	NA
TGTGCCAGCTCCCCTGGACGGTCAACGGGGGTGAAATACGAGCAGTACTTC	CASSPGRSTGVKYEQYF	TRBV18	TRBJ2-7	few	NA
TGTGCCAGCAGCTTAGCGTTTTTCCGGGAGAAGCACAATGAGCAGTTCTTC	CASSLAFFREKHNEQFF	TRBV5-6	TRBJ2-1	many	NA
TGTGCCAGCAGTCGGACTAGCGGAAACTCCTACGAGCAGTACTTC	CASSRTSGNSYEQYF	TRBV12-3/TRBV12-4	TRBJ2-7	NA	TRBD2
TGTGCCATCAGGATGACTAGCGGGAACGGCTTTGGTGAGCAGTTCTTC	CAIRMTSGNGFGEQFF	TRBV10-3	TRBJ2-1	NA	TRBD2
TGTGCCAGCAGTCCCGTATCCACAGATACGCAGTATTTT	CASSPVSTDTQYF	TRBV6-2/TRBV6-3	TRBJ2-3	NA	NA
TGTGCCAGCAGCCAAGATCTTGACAGGGAAGAGACCCAGTACTTC	CASSQDLDREETQYF	TRBV3-1	TRBJ2-5	many	TRBD1
TGTGCCAGCAGCTCAGTCCCGGGACAGGGGGCGAATGAAAAACTGTTTTTT	CASSSVPGQGANEKLFF	TRBV11-2	TRBJ1-4	many	TRBD1
TGTGCCAGCAGCCAAGCACTAGCGGGAGGGGCCGAGCAGTACTTC	CASSQALAGGAEQYF	TRBV14	TRBJ2-7	NA	TRBD2
TGTGCCAGCAGTTTGTTTGGCGGGGGGCCCATTGAGCAGTTCTTC	CASSLFGGGPIEQFF	TRBV12-3/TRBV12-4	TRBJ2-1	few	TRBD2
TGCAGTGCTAGTCCGACTAGCGGGAGAAGCACAGATACGCAGTATTTT	CSASPTSGRSTDTQYF	TRBV20-1	TRBJ2-3	many	TRBD2
TGTGCCAGCAGCCCTGCGGCAGCGAACACCGGGGAGCTGTTTTTT	CASSPAAANTGELFF	TRBV7-9	TRBJ2-2	few	NA
TGCAGTGCTAGAGATCAGGGCGACCCCTGGGCCGATACGCAGTATTTT	CSARDQGDPWADTQYF	TRBV20-1	TRBJ2-3	few	NA
TGTGCCAGCAGAACCGGGACAGGGAAGGCCTCCAAAAACATTCAGTACTTC	CASRTGTGKASKNIQYF	TRBV2	TRBJ2-4	NA	TRBD1
TGTGCCAGCAGTAATGCCAGGTCCCCCTACGAGCAGTACTTC	CASSNARSPYEQYF	TRBV12-3/TRBV12-4	TRBJ2-7	few	NA
TGTGCCAGCAGCTCCAGAGGGGGGTTGCGCGGGACTCGCTACAATGAGCAGTTCTTC	CASSSRGGLRGTRYNEQFF	TRBV7-9	TRBJ2-1	few	NA
TGTGCCAGCAGCTTGGGCTGGGATCGGGACCTCAATCAGCCCCAGCATTTT	CASSLGWDRDLNQPQHF	TRBV7-9	TRBJ1-5	few	NA
TGTGCCAGCAGCTTAGCCGGGCGGGGTGAAAAACTGTTTTTT	CASSLAGRGEKLFF	TRBV7-2	TRBJ1-4	few	NA
TGTGCCAGCAGCTTAGGTAGATACGAGCAGTACTTC	CASSLGRYEQYF	TRBV7-9	TRBJ2-7	few	NA
TGCGCCAGCAGAGACTTCGTCCAAGAGACCCAGTACTTC	CASRDFVQETQYF	TRBV5-1	TRBJ2-5	few	NA
TGTGCCAGCAAGGGCCAACTGCGCGGCTCCTACGAGCAGTACTTC	CASKGQLRGSYEQYF	TRBV6-1	TRBJ2-7	NA	NA
TGTGCCAGCAGCCAAGGATGGGGGCCTCAGCCCCAGCATTTT	CASSQGWGPQPQHF	TRBV3-1	TRBJ1-5	NA	NA
TGTGCCAGCAGTGAAGGGACGGCCTCCTACGAGCAGTACTTC	CASSEGTASYEQYF	TRBV25-1	TRBJ2-7	NA	NA
TGTGCCTGGAGTGGGACAGGCAAGTACAATGAGCAGTTCTTC	CAWSGTGKYNEQFF	TRBV30	TRBJ2-1	few	TRBD1
TGCAGCGTTTTCCCGGACGGAAAAACTGAAGCTTTCTTT	CSVFPDGKTEAFF	TRBV29-1	TRBJ1-1	few	NA
TGTGCCTGGAGTGTACACTCGGCCACCGGGGAGCTGTTTTTT	CAWSVHSATGELFF	TRBV30	TRBJ2-2	NA	NA
TGTGCCAGCAGTCACCCGGGACAGGCTCTCTATGGCTACACCTTC	CASSHPGQALYGYTF	TRBV25-1	TRBJ1-2	once	TRBD1
TGTGCCAGCAGAGACGACAGGCTCACTGAAGCTTTCTTT	CASRDDRLTEAFF	TRBV6-2/TRBV6-3	TRBJ1-1	few	NA
TGTGCCAGCAGCCGGACGGACAGGACAAACTATGGCTACACCTTC	CASSRTDRTNYGYTF	TRBV7-9	TRBJ1-2	NA	TRBD1
TGTGCCAGCAGTTACAGTACAGGCTATGGCTACACCTTC	CASSYSTGYGYTF	TRBV6-2/TRBV6-3	TRBJ1-2	NA	NA
TGTGCCTGGAGTCACTTCACTGAAGCTTTCTTT	CAWSHFTEAFF	TRBV30	TRBJ1-1	NA	NA
TGTGCCAGCAGCTATCAGACCCCGTTAGAAAACATTCAGTACTTC	CASSYQTPLENIQYF	TRBV12-3/TRBV12-4	TRBJ2-4	NA	NA
TGTGCCAGCAACAGGCGGGGGGGCGGGGATACGCAGTATTTT	CASNRRGGGDTQYF	TRBV28	TRBJ2-3	few	TRBD2
TGTGCCAGCAGCTCACGGACAGGGATGAACACTGAAGCTTTCTTT	CASSSRTGMNTEAFF	TRBV5-4	TRBJ1-1	many	TRBD1
TGTGCCAGCAGCCCATGGGCTGGGGAGACCCAGTACTTC	CASSPWAGETQYF	TRBV7-9	TRBJ2-5	NA	NA
TGTGCCACCAGTGATTTAAAGGAGACTAGCGGGAGGGCAGATACGCAGTATTTT	CATSDLKETSGRADTQYF	TRBV24-1	TRBJ2-3	few	TRBD2
TGTGCCAGTAGTATTGGGGGAAACTATGGCTACACCTTC	CASSIGGNYGYTF	TRBV19	TRBJ1-2	few	NA
TGCGCCAGCAGCTTCCGACTAGCGGGGGGGCCAGATACGCAGTATTTT	CASSFRLAGGPDTQYF	TRBV5-1	TRBJ2-3	NA	TRBD2
TGTGCCAGCAGCTTATTGTACGAGCAGTACTTC	CASSLLYEQYF	TRBV7-2	TRBJ2-7	many	NA